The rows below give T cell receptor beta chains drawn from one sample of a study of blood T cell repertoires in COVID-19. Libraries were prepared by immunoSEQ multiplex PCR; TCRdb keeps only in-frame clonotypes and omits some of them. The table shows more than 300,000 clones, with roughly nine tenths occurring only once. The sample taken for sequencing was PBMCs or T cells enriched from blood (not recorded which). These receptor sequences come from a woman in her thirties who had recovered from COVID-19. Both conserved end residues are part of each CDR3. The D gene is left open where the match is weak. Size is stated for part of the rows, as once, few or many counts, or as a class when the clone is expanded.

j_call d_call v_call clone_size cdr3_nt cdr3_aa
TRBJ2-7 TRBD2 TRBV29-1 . TGCAGCGTTGAATCCCACCAGCGGGGGAGGTACGAGCAGTACTTC CSVESHQRGRYEQYF
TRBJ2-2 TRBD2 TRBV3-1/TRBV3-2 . TGTGCCAGCAGCCAAGTACGGGGGGGCCCCGGGGAGCTGTTTTTT CASSQVRGGPGELFF
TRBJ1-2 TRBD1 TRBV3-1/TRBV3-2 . TGTGCCAGCAGCCAAGTAGCAGGGGGCGACTATGGCTACACCTTC CASSQVAGGDYGYTF
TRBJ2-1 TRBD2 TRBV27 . TGTGCCAGCAGTTACCTCGGGGGGGCCAATGAGCAGTTCTTC CASSYLGGANEQFF
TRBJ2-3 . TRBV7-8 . TGTGCCAGCAGCTTGTTGGGGGCGGCAGATACGCAGTATTTT CASSLLGAADTQYF
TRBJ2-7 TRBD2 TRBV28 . TGTGCCAGCAGTTTAGGACTAGCTCCCTCCTACGAGCAGTACTTC CASSLGLAPSYEQYF
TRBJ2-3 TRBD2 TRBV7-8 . TGTGCCAGCAGCTTAGTACTAGCGGAAGATACGCAGTATTTT CASSLVLAEDTQYF
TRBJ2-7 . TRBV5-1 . TGCGCCAGCAGCTCTATTCGGTCGAGCTCCTACGAGCAGTACTTC CASSSIRSSSYEQYF
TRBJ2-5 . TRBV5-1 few TGCGCCAGCCAGTCCGACAACGGAGAGACCCAGTACTTC CASQSDNGETQYF
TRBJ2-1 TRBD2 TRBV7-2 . TGTGCCAGCAGCTCCCTTAGCGGGGGGCCGGGCGAGCAGTTCTTC CASSSLSGGPGEQFF
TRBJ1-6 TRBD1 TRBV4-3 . TGCGCCAGCAGGCAAAAAAACAGGGGGCTGAGAAATTCACCCCTCCACTTT CASRQKNRGLRNSPLHF
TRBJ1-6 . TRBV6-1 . TGTGCCAGCAGTGGGGGGGGACCCACCGGTCATTCACCCCTCCACTTT CASSGGGPTGHSPLHF
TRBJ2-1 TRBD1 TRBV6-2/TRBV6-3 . TGTGCCAGCAGCACCGGGACAGGCTCCTACAATGAGCAGTTCTTC CASSTGTGSYNEQFF
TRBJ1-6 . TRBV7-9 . TGTGCCAGCAGCTTATCCGGGAGCTCCTATAATTCACCCCTCCACTTT CASSLSGSSYNSPLHF
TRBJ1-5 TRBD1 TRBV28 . TGTGCCAGCGGAACACAGGGGAGCAATCAGCCCCAGCATTTT CASGTQGSNQPQHF
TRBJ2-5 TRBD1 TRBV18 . TGTGCCAGCTCACCTAATGACAGGGACCAAGAGACCCAGTACTTC CASSPNDRDQETQYF
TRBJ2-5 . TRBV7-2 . TGTGCCAGCAGCTCCCGAGTAGAGACCCAGTACTTC CASSSRVETQYF
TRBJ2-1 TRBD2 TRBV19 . TGTGCCAGTAATCAGGGACTAGCGTTTTACAATGAGCAGTTCTTC CASNQGLAFYNEQFF
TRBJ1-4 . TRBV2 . TGTGCCAGCAGAGAACAGGCCGTGGGTGAAAAACTGTTTTTT CASREQAVGEKLFF
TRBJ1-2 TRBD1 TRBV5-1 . TGCGCCAGCAGCCGGGGGACAGGGGACTATGGCTACACCTTC CASSRGTGDYGYTF
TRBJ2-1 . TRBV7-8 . TGTGCCAGCAGCTTCGACAGGAGCTCCTACAATGAGCAGTTCTTC CASSFDRSSYNEQFF
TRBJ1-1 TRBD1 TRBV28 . TGTGCCAGCAGTTTATTGGGGACAGGGCTGAACACTGAAGCTTTCTTT CASSLLGTGLNTEAFF
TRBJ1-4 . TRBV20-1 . TGCAGTGCTAGTCCGGGAGGAATGGGACTGTTTTTT CSASPGGMGLFF
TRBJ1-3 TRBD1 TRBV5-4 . TGTGCCAGCAGCACGGGACAGACAGCTGGAAACACCATATATTTT CASSTGQTAGNTIYF
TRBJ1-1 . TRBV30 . TGTGCCTCCAGGGGGAACACTGAAGCTTTCTTT CASRGNTEAFF
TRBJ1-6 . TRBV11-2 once TGTGCCAGCAGCTTAACAACCCCGGGGGTAGGGTCACCCCTCCACTTT CASSLTTPGVGSPLHF
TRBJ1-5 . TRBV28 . TGTGCCAGCAGTTTATCGACGTCGGGTTCCTATCAGCCCCAGCATTTT CASSLSTSGSYQPQHF
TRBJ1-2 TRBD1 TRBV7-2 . TGTGCCAGCAGCTTAGACGGGACAGGTACTATGCGCTACACCTTC CASSLDGTGTMRYTF
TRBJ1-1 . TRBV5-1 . TGCGCCAGCTCCGAGGGGGGGCTGAACACTGAAGCTTTCTTT CASSEGGLNTEAFF
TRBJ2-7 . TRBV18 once TGTGCCAGCTCACCAGGGGCGGTATACGAGCAGTACTTC CASSPGAVYEQYF
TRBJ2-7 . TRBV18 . TGTGCCAGCTCACCCGGCCAGGTTCGATACGAGCAGTACTTC CASSPGQVRYEQYF
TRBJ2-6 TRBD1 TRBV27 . TGTGCCAGCAGTTTAGGGACAGGGGGCGTTGGGGCCAACGTCCTGACTTTC CASSLGTGGVGANVLTF
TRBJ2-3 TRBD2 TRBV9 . TGTGCCAGCAGCTCGGAACTAGCGGGAGTTCCAGATACGCAGTATTTT CASSSELAGVPDTQYF
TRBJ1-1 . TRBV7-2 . TGTGCCAGCAGCCCCGTACAGGGTAACACTGAAGCTTTCTTT CASSPVQGNTEAFF
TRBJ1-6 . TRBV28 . TGTGCCAGCAGCCGTAGGTGGGGCAATTTGTCACCCCTCCACTTT CASSRRWGNLSPLHF
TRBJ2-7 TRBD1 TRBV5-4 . TGTGCCAGCAGCCAGGGACAGGGTTATAACGAGCAGTACTTC CASSQGQGYNEQYF
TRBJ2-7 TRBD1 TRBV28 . TGTGCCAGCAGTTTCTCTCGGACAGGTCAAACCTACGAGCAGTACTTC CASSFSRTGQTYEQYF
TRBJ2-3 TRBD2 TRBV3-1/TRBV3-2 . TGTGCCAGCAGCCCCGCCCCCGGGACTAGTAACGCAGATACGCAGTATTTT CASSPAPGTSNADTQYF
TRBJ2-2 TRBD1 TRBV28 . TGTGCCAGCATCGCCGGGACAGGGGGTAGCGGGGAGCTGTTTTTT CASIAGTGGSGELFF
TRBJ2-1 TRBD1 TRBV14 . TGTGCCAGCAGCCGCGACAGGGAAAAAAGGAATGAGCAGTTCTTC CASSRDREKRNEQFF
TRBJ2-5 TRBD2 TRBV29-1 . TGCAGCCTCGACCCACTACTAGCGGGGGGGCTGGAGACCCAGTACTTC CSLDPLLAGGLETQYF
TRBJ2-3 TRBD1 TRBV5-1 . TGCGCCAGCAGCCCGCGGACAGGGGCTAGCACAGATACGCAGTATTTT CASSPRTGASTDTQYF
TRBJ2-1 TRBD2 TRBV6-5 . TGTGCCAGCAGTTCACTAGCGGGAGAGAAAAATGAGCAGTTCTTC CASSSLAGEKNEQFF
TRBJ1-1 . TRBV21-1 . TGTGCCAGCAGCAAATCGGGACAGGTGAACACTGAAGCTTTCTTT CASSKSGQVNTEAFF
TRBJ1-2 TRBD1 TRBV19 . TGTGCCAGTAGTACCTACTCGACAGGGAAGAAATATGGCTACACCTTC CASSTYSTGKKYGYTF
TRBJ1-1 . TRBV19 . TGTGCCAGTAGTATACACAGCATGAACACTGAAGCTTTCTTT CASSIHSMNTEAFF
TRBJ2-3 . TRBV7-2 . TGTGCCAGCAGCTTCTCCAGGTTAAATTCAGATACGCAGTATTTT CASSFSRLNSDTQYF
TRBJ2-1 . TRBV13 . TGTGCCAGCAGCTTCCTGATGGCAGGGGCGTACAATGAGCAGTTCTTC CASSFLMAGAYNEQFF
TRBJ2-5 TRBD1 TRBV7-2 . TGTGCCAGCAGCGCGGGACAGGGGAAAAGAGAGACCCAGTACTTC CASSAGQGKRETQYF
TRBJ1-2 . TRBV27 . TGTGCCAGCAGTTTATCCTCGACAGTCCTGGGCTACACCTTC CASSLSSTVLGYTF
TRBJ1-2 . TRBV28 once TGTGCCAGCAGTTCCGGACAGCGTCAGGAGACCTACACCTTC CASSSGQRQETYTF
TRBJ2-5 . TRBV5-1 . TGCGCCAGCAGCTTGGAGCCCCAAGAGACCCAGTACTTC CASSLEPQETQYF
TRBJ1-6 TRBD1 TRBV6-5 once TGTGCCAGCAGTTTTACTAGACAGGGCCGGGGTTCACCCCTCCACTTT CASSFTRQGRGSPLHF